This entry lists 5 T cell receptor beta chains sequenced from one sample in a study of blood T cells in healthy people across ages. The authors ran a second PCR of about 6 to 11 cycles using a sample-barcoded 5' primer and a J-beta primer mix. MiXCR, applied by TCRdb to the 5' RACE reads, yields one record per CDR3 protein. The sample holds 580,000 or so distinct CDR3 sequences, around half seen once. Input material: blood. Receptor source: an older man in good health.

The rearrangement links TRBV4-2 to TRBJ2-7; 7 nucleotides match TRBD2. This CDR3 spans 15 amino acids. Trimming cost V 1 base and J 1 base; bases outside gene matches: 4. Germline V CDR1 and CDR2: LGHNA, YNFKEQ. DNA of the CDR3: TGTGCCAGCAGCCAAGTGACTAGCTTATCCTACGAGCAGTACTTC. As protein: CASSQVTSLSYEQYF.

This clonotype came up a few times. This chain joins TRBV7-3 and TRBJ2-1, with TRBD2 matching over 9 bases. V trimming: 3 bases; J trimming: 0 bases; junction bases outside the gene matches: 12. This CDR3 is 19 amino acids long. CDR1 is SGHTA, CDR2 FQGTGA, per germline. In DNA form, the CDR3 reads TGTGCCAGCAGCTTTAACCCGGCTAGCGGGGTGAGCTCCTACAATGAGCAGTTCTTC. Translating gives CASSFNPASGVSSYNEQFF.

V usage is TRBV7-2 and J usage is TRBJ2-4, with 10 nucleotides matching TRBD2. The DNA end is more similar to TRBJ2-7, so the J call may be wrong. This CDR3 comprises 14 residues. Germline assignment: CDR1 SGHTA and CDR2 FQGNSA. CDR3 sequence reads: CASSERGGHHEQYF. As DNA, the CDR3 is TGTGCCAGCAGCGAGCGGGGGGGCCACCACGAGCAGTACTTC.

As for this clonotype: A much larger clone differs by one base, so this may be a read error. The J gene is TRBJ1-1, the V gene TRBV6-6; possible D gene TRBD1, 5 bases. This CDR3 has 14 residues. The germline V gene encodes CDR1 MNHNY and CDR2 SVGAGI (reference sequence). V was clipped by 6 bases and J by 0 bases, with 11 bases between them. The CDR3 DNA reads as TGTGCCAGCAGCGTCGACAGCATGAACACTGAAGCTTTCTTT. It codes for CASSVDSMNTEAFF.

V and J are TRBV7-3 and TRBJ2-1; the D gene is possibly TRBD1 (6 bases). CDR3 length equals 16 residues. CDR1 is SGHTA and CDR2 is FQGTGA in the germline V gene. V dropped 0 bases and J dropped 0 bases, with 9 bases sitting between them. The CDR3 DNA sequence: TGTGCCAGCAGCTTAACGCTGGGGGCCTCCTACAATGAGCAGTTCTTC. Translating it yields CASSLTLGASYNEQFF.